Below are 22 T cell receptor beta chains sequenced from a single sample in a study of blood T cell repertoires in COVID-19. Some clones are missing from TCRdb's copy, which holds only in-frame ones; the method was immunoSEQ multiplex PCR. The repertoire holds 70,000 to 100,000 clones, with around nine tenths as singletons. The sequenced sample consisted of peripheral blood. Every receptor here comes from a woman aged 80 or older with acute or convalescent COVID-19.

This chain connects TRBV6-5 to TRBJ1-1; 9 nucleotides line up with TRBD1. Germline CDR1 and CDR2: MNHEY and SVGAGI. The CDR3 spans 15 residues. After removal of 4 bases from V and 0 bases from J, the junction contained 3 bases not matched to a gene. The CDR3 region is CASSSDRGLNTEAFF. The CDR3 coding sequence is TGTGCCAGCAGTTCGGACAGGGGATTGAACACTGAAGCTTTCTTT.

The chain combines TRBV7-9 with TRBJ2-1, with 9 bases matching TRBD2. This CDR3 region has 18 residues. V lost 1 base and J lost 0; bases outside the gene matches: 7. Looked up from germline, CDR1 is SEHNR and CDR2 is FQNEAQ (reference sequence). The CDR3 nucleotides are TGTGCCAGCAGCTTAGACCCACTAGCGGGTCCCTCCTACAATGAGCAGTTCTTC. Amino acid sequence: CASSLDPLAGPSYNEQFF.

The J gene is TRBJ2-7, the V gene TRBV5-8, with a weak D call TRBD1 (6 bases). V lost 0 bases to trimming and J lost 1 base, with 14 bases between them. The germline V gene has CDR1 SGHTS and CDR2 YDEGEE. This CDR3 is 16 amino acids long. CDR3 DNA sequence: TGTGCCAGCAGCTTGGGCTTCTGGACAGCTTCCTACGAGCAGTACTTC. This codes for CASSLGFWTASYEQYF.

The gene calls are TRBV15 and TRBJ1-5; D is ambiguous. The V end was cut by 0 bases, the J end by 6 bases, with 15 bases between. The length of the CDR3 is 16 residues. Germline values: CDR1 LNHNV, CDR2 YYDKDF (reference sequence). The CDR3 sequence is CATSRDHAGKGQPQHF. The CDR3, as DNA: TGTGCCACCAGCAGAGATCATGCGGGGAAGGGTCAGCCCCAGCATTTT.

The table lists this clone with a few counts. This chain joins TRBV5-6 and TRBJ1-6, with D tentatively TRBD1 (6 bases). This CDR3 contains 14 residues. Trimming pared 0 bases from V and 10 bases from J, leaving 11 bases between. Germline-derived CDR1 and CDR2 are SGHDT and YYEEEE. CDR3 nucleotide sequence: TGTGCCAGCAGCTTGGCAGGGGTAGGGTCACCCCTCCACTTT. It translates to CASSLAGVGSPLHF. Using reference TRBV5-6 and TRBJ1-6 for the parts outside the CDR3, the full variable domain is DAGVTQSPTHLIKTRGQQVTLRCSPKSGHDTVSWYQQALGQGPQFIFQYYEEEERQRGNFPDRFSGHQFPNYSSELNVNALLLGDSALYLCASSLAGVGSPLHFGNGTRLTVT.

V is TRBV5-4 and J is TRBJ2-2, with 7 nucleotides matching TRBD2. The CDR3 sequence is 15 residues long. Trimming cost V 0 bases and J 4 bases; bases outside gene matches: 3. Germline CDR1 is SGHNT and CDR2 is YYREEE (reference sequence). The CDR3 nucleotides read TGTGCCAGCAGCTTGGTGGCGGGAGTCACCGGGGAGCTGTTTTTT. Protein product: CASSLVAGVTGELFF. The complete variable domain, with remaining parts taken from reference TRBV5-4 and TRBJ2-2, reads ETGVTQSPTHLIKTRGQQVTLRCSSQSGHNTVSWYQQALGQGPQFIFQYYREEENGRGNFPPRFSGLQFPNYSSELNVNALELDDSALYLCASSLVAGVTGELFFGEGSRLTVL.

V and J are TRBV11-1 and TRBJ2-7; 9 nucleotides align to TRBD1. The CDR3 sequence is 15 residues long. Unmatched junction bases numbered 10, after V lost 4 bases and J lost 6 bases. CDR1 and CDR2 (germline): SGHAT, FQDESV (reference sequence). CDR3 DNA: TGTGCCAGCAGCTCATCCGGGACAGGGTTAAGCGAGCAGTACTTC. Protein sequence: CASSSSGTGLSEQYF.

Turning to this clone: This likely comes from a read error, as the CDR3 has no conserved phenylalanine or tryptophan at its end. It is unclear where the CDR3 begins or ends on the DNA, so no DNA is shown, and the CDR3 is as TCRdb lists it. The chain links TRBV28 to TRBJ2-7; TRBD2 is taken as the D call from the table, unchecked against the DNA. Germline CDR1 and CDR2: MDHEN and SYDVKM. The CDR3 comprises 13 residues, both ends counted. The CDR3 spells CATRGLAGGHSFS.

This clone has only a few counts. The chain carries TRBV5-4 and TRBJ2-7; a weak D match, TRBD2 (5 bases). The CDR3 loop spans 14 amino acids. Germline V CDR1 and CDR2: SGHNT, YYREEE (reference sequence). The V and J ends lost 3 bases and 0 bases respectively, with 10 bases between them. CDR3 DNA: TGTGCCAGCAGCTCGGAGGTGAACTCCTACGAGCAGTACTTC. It is translated as CASSSEVNSYEQYF.

Comment on this clone: Other DNA sequences in the sample encode the same CDR3. V is TRBV19 and J is TRBJ1-5, with 7 nucleotides matching TRBD1. The germline gives CDR1 LNHDA, CDR2 SQIVND (reference sequence). The CDR3 has 16 amino acids. V was pared by 6 bases and J by 0 bases, with 8 bases of the junction left unmatched. The CDR3 loop is CASSAGTEYSNQPQHF. CDR3 in DNA: TGTGCCAGTAGCGCCGGGACAGAGTATAGCAATCAGCCCCAGCATTTT.

J is TRBJ2-5 and V is TRBV6-2 or TRBV6-3; D might be TRBD1 (6 bases). V was trimmed by 0 bases and J by 6 bases, leaving 11 bases between them. Germline V CDR1 and CDR2: MNHEY, SVGEGT. The CDR3 length is 14 residues. The CDR3 sequence is CASSYSTGIKTQYF. CDR3 sequence (DNA): TGTGCCAGCAGTTACTCAACAGGGATAAAGACCCAGTACTTC.

The chain links TRBV27 to TRBJ2-1; the match to TRBD2 covers 8 bases. V shed 3 bases, J shed 5 bases, and the junction held 6 bases outside the gene matches. The CDR3 is 15 amino acids. CDR1 MNHEY and CDR2 SMNVEV come from the germline V gene (reference sequence). The CDR3 reads CASSFGTSRDNEQFF. The CDR3 DNA sequence: TGTGCCAGCAGTTTCGGGACTAGTAGGGACAATGAGCAGTTCTTC.

This clone appeared once. The chain uses TRBV3-1 (or the pseudogene TRBV3-2) and TRBJ1-2, with 7 bases lining up with TRBD1. V trimming: 2 bases; J trimming: 8 bases; junction bases outside the gene matches: 5. Germline CDR1 LGHDT, CDR2 YNNKEL (reference sequence). The CDR3 contains 13 residues. CDR3 DNA sequence: TGTGCCAGCAGCCAACAGGGGGTCTGGGGCTACACCTTC. Translating gives CASSQQGVWGYTF.

The rearrangement uses TRBV7-6 and TRBJ2-3, with 7 bases identical to TRBD2. The CDR3 length is 16 residues. Germline CDR1 reads SGHVS; CDR2 reads FNYEAQ. V was clipped by 1 base and J by 2 bases; unmatched bases: 6. The CDR3 loop is CASSLGLAAPTDTQYF. As DNA, the CDR3 is TGTGCCAGCAGCTTAGGTCTAGCGGCCCCCACAGATACGCAGTATTTT.

The chain combines TRBV5-1 with TRBJ2-6; 11 bases align to TRBD2. The CDR3 consists of 18 residues. After removal of 6 bases from V and 0 bases from J, the junction contained 8 bases not matched to a gene. Germline CDR1 and CDR2: SGHRS and YFSETQ. Here the CDR3 DNA reads TGCGCCAGCACGATACTAGCGGGGGCGAGCTCTGGGGCCAACGTCCTGACTTTC. Its translation is CASTILAGASSGANVLTF.

The chain is built from TRBV30 and TRBJ1-6; TRBD1 matches at 7 bases. The CDR3 is 13 residues long. Germline V gene lookup returns CDR1 GTSNPN and CDR2 SVGIG (reference sequence). The CDR3 region has the DNA TGTGCTCTATCGTGGGGGACAGATTCACCCCTCCACTTT. It encodes CALSWGTDSPLHF. The full variable domain, its missing parts supplied by reference TRBV30 and TRBJ1-6, is SQTIHQWPATLVQPVGSPLSLECTVEGTSNPNLYWYRQAAGRGLQLLFYSVGIGQISSEVPQNLSASRPQDRQFILSSKKLLLSDSGFYLCALSWGTDSPLHFGNGTRLTVT.

V usage is TRBV5-1 and J usage is TRBJ2-2, with TRBD2 identical over 9 bases. Losses at the gene ends were 4 bases for V and 0 bases for J; bases not matched to a gene: 7. The V gene's germline CDR1 is SGHRS and CDR2 YFSETQ. The CDR3 runs to 17 residues. In nucleotides, the CDR3 is TGCGCCAGCAGCATTCGGGCTAGCGGGGCGAACACCGGGGAGCTGTTTTTT. This encodes CASSIRASGANTGELFF. Looking up the rest from reference TRBV5-1 and TRBJ2-2 gives the full variable domain: KAGVTQTPRYLIKTRGQQVTLSCSPISGHRSVSWYQQTPGQGLQFLFEYFSETQRNKGNFPGRFSGRQFSNSRSEMNVSTLELGDSALYLCASSIRASGANTGELFFGEGSRLTVL.

The gene calls are TRBV7-7 and TRBJ1-1, with D possibly TRBD1 on 6 matching bases. There are 13 residues in the CDR3. CDR1 is SSHAT and CDR2 is FNYEAQ in the germline V gene (reference sequence). CDR3 DNA: TGTGCTTCGAGTCTTGCCGAGGGGGCTGAAGCTTTCTTT. Translation gives CASSLAEGAEAFF.

This chain links TRBV6-6 with TRBJ2-1, with TRBD2 matching 7 bases. Germline assignment: CDR1 MNHNY and CDR2 SVGAGI (reference sequence). V gave up 8 bases and J gave up 2 bases; unmatched junction bases: 6. The CDR3 sequence is 14 residues long. Written as DNA, the CDR3 is TGTGCCAGCGCCGGTAGCGGGCCCTACAATGAGCAGTTCTTC. Protein product: CASAGSGPYNEQFF.

This chain uses TRBV6-5 with TRBJ1-4; unclear D gene. Trimming removed 0 bases from V and 5 bases from J, with 7 bases in between. Germline CDR1 reads MNHEY; CDR2 reads SVGAGI. The CDR3 is 14 residues long. The chain's CDR3 is CASSYSGRNEKLFF. The CDR3 nucleotides are TGTGCCAGCAGTTACTCGGGCAGAAATGAAAAACTGTTTTTT.

The chain uses TRBV2 and TRBJ2-5, with unresolved D. This CDR3 contains 12 residues. Germline V CDR1 and CDR2: SNHLY, FYNNEI. CDR3 protein: CAGSEYQETQYF. The CDR3 coding sequence is TGTGCAGGATCGGAGTACCAAGAGACCCAGTACTTC.

This chain connects TRBV5-6 to TRBJ2-3, with TRBD2 as a possible D gene (6 bases). This CDR3 has 16 residues. V dropped 4 bases and J dropped 0 bases, with 15 bases sitting between them. Per germline, CDR1 SGHDT and CDR2 YYEEEE. The CDR3 nucleotides read TGTGCCAGCAGCCCCTCCGGGACTCGTAGCACAGATACGCAGTATTTT. This translates into CASSPSGTRSTDTQYF. The variable domain in full, completed from reference TRBV5-6 and TRBJ2-3, reads DAGVTQSPTHLIKTRGQQVTLRCSPKSGHDTVSWYQQALGQGPQFIFQYYEEEERQRGNFPDRFSGHQFPNYSSELNVNALLLGDSALYLCASSPSGTRSTDTQYFGPGTRLTVL.